This T cell receptor beta chain derives from a study of blood T cell repertoires in COVID-19. The assay was immunoSEQ multiplex PCR, and TCRdb's table has in-frame clones only and misses some. The sample carries about 57,000 clones, roughly 87% recorded once. Deletions cut 5 bases from V and 6 bases from J, with 9 bases between. The length of the CDR3 is 12 residues. Germline-derived CDR1 and CDR2 are SGHDT and YYEEEE. Recruited during active infection, patients (from Seattle) were subsequently followed longitudinally. The sequenced material came from peripheral blood. The J gene is TRBJ2-4, the V gene TRBV5-6; D might be TRBD2 (6 bases). The receptor comes from a woman of 80 years or more with COVID-19, enrolled during active disease. The CDR3 nucleotides are TGTGCCAGCAGAACGGGAGCAAACATTCAGTACTTC. It translates to CASRTGANIQYF. Using reference TRBV5-6 and TRBJ2-4 for the parts outside the CDR3, the full variable domain is DAGVTQSPTHLIKTRGQQVTLRCSPKSGHDTVSWYQQALGQGPQFIFQYYEEEERQRGNFPDRFSGHQFPNYSSELNVNALLLGDSALYLCASRTGANIQYFGAGTRLSVL.